The source of this T cell receptor (beta chain) is a study of OX40 agonist ivuxolimab in advanced cancers. The data were produced by immunoSEQ multiplex PCR, yet TCRdb's version contains in-frame clones alone and is incomplete. The sample consists of 52,000 or so clones, 93% of them appearing once. In the case of this clone: Its antigen is undetermined.

The CDR3 runs 15 residues. The V gene lost 5 bases and the J gene lost 0 bases, with 11 bases spanning the gap. In germline, CDR1 is LNHNV, CDR2 YYDKDF (reference sequence). Study conclusions and caveats: Among the lowest peripheral clonal expansion occurred in 0.1-3.0 mg/kg partial responders.

Source: CD4+ or CD8+ T cells sorted from blood, taken in a trial of the OX40 agonist ivuxolimab. The chain links TRBV15 to TRBJ2-1, with D possibly called TRBD1 or TRBD2 (5 bases each). The receptor was isolated from an adult with an advanced solid tumor such as melanoma, head and neck, liver or kidney cancer. The CDR3 region is CATSQWGSSYNEQFF. CDR3 in DNA: TGTGCCACCAGCCAATGGGGGAGCTCCTACAATGAGCAGTTCTTC.